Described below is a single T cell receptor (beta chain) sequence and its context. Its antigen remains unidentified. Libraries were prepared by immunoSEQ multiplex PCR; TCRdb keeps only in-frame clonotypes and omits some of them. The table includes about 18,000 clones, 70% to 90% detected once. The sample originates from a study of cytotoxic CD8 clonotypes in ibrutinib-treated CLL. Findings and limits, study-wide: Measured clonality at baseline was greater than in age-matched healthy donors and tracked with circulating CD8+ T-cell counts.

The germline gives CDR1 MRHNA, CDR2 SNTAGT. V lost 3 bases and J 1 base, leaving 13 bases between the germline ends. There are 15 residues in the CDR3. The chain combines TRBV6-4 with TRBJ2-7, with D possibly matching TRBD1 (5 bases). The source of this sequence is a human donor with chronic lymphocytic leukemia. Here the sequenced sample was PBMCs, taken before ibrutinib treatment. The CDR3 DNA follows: TGTGCCAGCAGTGAACCTATACAGGCATCCTACGAGCAGTACTTC. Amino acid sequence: CASSEPIQASYEQYF.